The 14 T cell receptor beta chains below all came from one sample that was sequenced in a study of beta chain features in type 1 diabetes. Regarding the study as a whole: Significant though moderate, a shortening of TCRB CDR3s appeared in all four CD4+ subsets of Type 1 diabetes patients.

The antigens these receptors bind are not known. What was sequenced were expressed TCRB transcripts, since all of the isolated RNA had been reverse transcribed. Sequenced by immunoSEQ multiplex PCR; TCRdb stores in-frame clones only, minus some. The data contain over 90,000 clones, 25% to 35% of them seen just once; the ten biggest clones take up 0.5% to 0.6%. The sequenced material came from central memory CD4+ T cells from blood. The receptor source for this set is a woman aged 18-29 years with type 1 diabetes.

This clone was counted between two and nine times. The chain has TRBV6-1 and TRBJ2-1, with TRBD2 matching over 12 bases. Per germline, CDR1 MNHNS and CDR2 SASEGT. The ends lost 5 bases at V and 7 bases at J; junction bases unmatched: 6. The CDR3 contains 15 residues. The CDR3 nucleotides are TGTGCCAGCAGTAAAGAGACTAGCGGGAGTAATGAGCAGTTCTTC. As protein: CASSKETSGSNEQFF.

This chain uses TRBV5-1 with TRBJ2-5, with a weak D call TRBD1 (5 bases). CDR1 is SGHRS and CDR2 is YFSETQ in the germline V gene. This CDR3 is 15 amino acids long. V was shortened by 4 bases and J by 2 bases, with 15 bases between the two germline ends. As DNA, the CDR3 is TGCGCCAGCAGCAATGGGGCGACTGGTCAAGAGACCCAGTACTTC. It specifies CASSNGATGQETQYF.

V and J are TRBV4-2 and TRBJ2-3, with D possibly being TRBD2 (6 bases). This CDR3 has 15 residues. Per the germline V gene, CDR1 is LGHNA and CDR2 is YNFKEQ. V was cut by 1 base and J by 1 base, with 9 bases left in between. The CDR3: CASSQAERGTDTQYF. Written as DNA, the CDR3 is TGTGCCAGCAGCCAAGCCGAGCGGGGCACAGATACGCAGTATTTT.

The chain combines TRBV5-1 with TRBJ2-1; 7 bases fit TRBD2. Germline V gives CDR1 SGHRS, CDR2 YFSETQ. CDR3 size: 15 residues. V lost 4 bases, J lost 5 bases, and 9 bases stayed unmatched. DNA for the CDR3: TGCGCCAGCAGCCCCCCATCGGCGGGAGACAATGAGCAGTTCTTC. Its translation: CASSPPSAGDNEQFF.

This clone was counted a few times. V usage is TRBV28 and J usage is TRBJ2-6; 7 bases map to TRBD1. The V and J ends lost 1 base and 2 bases, in that order; junction bases with no gene match: 5. The germline V gene encodes CDR1 MDHEN and CDR2 SYDVKM. This CDR3 spans 17 amino acids. CDR3 DNA sequence: TGTGCCAGCAGTTTATTCGAGGGGGCAGCTGGGGCCAACGTCCTGACTTTC. It codes for CASSLFEGAAGANVLTF.

In its sample, this clone was seen a few times. The same CDR3 also results from other DNA sequences found in this sample. DNA for the CDR3: TGTGCCAGCAGCTTAGGGCTAGCGGGAGTGGAGACCCAGTACTTC. Translated: CASSLGLAGVETQYF. The chain is built from TRBV7-2 and TRBJ2-5; 10 bases are shared with TRBD2. This CDR3 has 15 amino acids. Per germline, CDR1 SGHTA and CDR2 FQGNSA. Trimming at V came to 1 base and at J to 5 bases, leaving 4 bases not matched to a gene.

CDR3 nucleotide sequence: TGTGCCAGCAGTTTTAATGACTTGGGTCGGGAGACCCAGTACTTC. Its translation: CASSFNDLGRETQYF. The rearrangement links TRBV27 to TRBJ2-5; D unclear. The CDR3 consists of 15 residues. Deletions cut 3 bases from V and 5 bases from J, with 16 bases between. Germline CDR1 reads MNHEY; CDR2 reads SMNVEV (reference sequence).

The chain links TRBV6-6 to TRBJ2-7, with 7 bases identical to TRBD2. Germline trimming cut 6 bases from V and 6 bases from J; bases unmatched to any gene: 8. Germline loops: CDR1 MNHNY, CDR2 SVGAGI (reference sequence). The CDR3 runs to 13 residues. This CDR3 reads CASRLAGRGEQYF. CDR3 bases: TGTGCCAGCAGATTAGCGGGTCGGGGCGAGCAGTACTTC.

This clone was counted a few times. The genes are TRBV6-7 and TRBJ2-1; 10 nucleotides agree with TRBD2. TRBV6-7 has ORF status, its function being uncertain. The CDR3 totals 18 residues. The V and J ends lost 7 bases and 3 bases, in that order; junction bases with no gene match: 15. The CDR3 coding sequence is TGTGCCAGCACCCGGGGGACTAGCGTCACCTGGGGCTACAATGAGCAGTTCTTC. Its translation: CASTRGTSVTWGYNEQFF.

Ten or more counts support this clone. This chain uses TRBV29-1 with TRBJ1-2; 7 bases are a match to TRBD1. The germline gives CDR1 SQVTM, CDR2 ANQGSEA. The junction had 4 bases not matched to a gene; V was cut back by 0 bases and J by 6 bases. This CDR3 region has 13 residues. Written as DNA, the CDR3 is TGCAGCGTTGAAGATACGAGGGGGCATGGCTACACCTTC. Translated, it gives CSVEDTRGHGYTF.

This clone was observed a handful of times. This rearrangement joins TRBV5-4 to TRBJ1-4; D may be TRBD1 (6 bases). The ends were cut back, 1 base at V and 10 bases at J, with 14 bases in the middle. The CDR3 is 14 residues long. Germline-derived CDR1 and CDR2 are SGHNT and YYREEE (reference sequence). CDR3 DNA sequence: TGTGCCAGCAGCTTGAACTCAGGGGAGCGAAAACTGTTTTTT. Translating gives CASSLNSGERKLFF. Combining the CDR3 with reference TRBV5-4 and TRBJ1-4 gives the whole variable domain ETGVTQSPTHLIKTRGQQVTLRCSSQSGHNTVSWYQQALGQGPQFIFQYYREEENGRGNFPPRFSGLQFPNYSSELNVNALELDDSALYLCASSLNSGERKLFFGSGTQLSVL.

A single count supports this clone. The rearrangement uses TRBV5-4 and TRBJ2-1; 9 bases map to TRBD1. Germline V CDR1 and CDR2: SGHNT, YYREEE (reference sequence). With V trimmed by 0 bases and J by 10 bases, 8 bases remained unmatched. The CDR3 has 15 amino acids. This CDR3 is CASSLDNTGGREQFF. CDR3 bases: TGTGCCAGCAGCTTGGACAATACAGGGGGCAGGGAGCAGTTCTTC.

The V gene is TRBV19, the J gene TRBJ1-4; TRBD1 aligns across 7 bases. Trimming cost V 5 bases and J 4 bases; bases outside gene matches: 10. CDR1 and CDR2 from the germline V gene are LNHDA and SQIVND (reference sequence). This CDR3 region has 16 residues. The CDR3, as DNA: TGTGCCAGTAGTGAGGCTGGACAGGAGGTTAATGAAAAACTGTTTTTT. The encoded protein is CASSEAGQEVNEKLFF.

The genes are TRBV5-1 and TRBJ2-3; D is possibly TRBD2 (6 bases). V was pared by 4 bases and J by 6 bases, with 9 bases between. The CDR3 contains 12 residues. Germline CDR1 and CDR2: SGHRS and YFSETQ. The chain's CDR3 is CASSIGGDTQYF. For the CDR3, the DNA is TGCGCCAGCAGCATTGGGGGGGATACGCAGTATTTT.